What follows are 28 T cell receptor beta chains derived from one specimen sequenced in a study of Graves' ophthalmopathy and Graves' hyperthyroidism. Beta-chain TCR CDR3 regions were amplified from RNA transcripts. The first round was an RT-PCR with HTBI primers, and the second round was a multiplex PCR. TCRdb itself ran the multiplex PCR reads through MiXCR, one entry per CDR3 protein. The table records roughly 480,000 distinct CDR3 sequences, approximately 14% of them present only once. Sequencing was performed on blood. These receptors were taken from a woman in her twenties or thirties with Graves' ophthalmopathy.

This clonotype was detected a few times. The genes are TRBV6-2 or TRBV6-3 and TRBJ2-2; D might be TRBD1 or TRBD2, each matching 6 bases. Germline V gene lookup returns CDR1 MNHEY and CDR2 SVGEGT. V lost 4 bases and J 6 bases, leaving 24 bases between the germline ends. The CDR3 has 18 amino acids. The CDR3 DNA follows: TGTGCCAGCAGTTCGAGTAAGCTGGGGGGCGGCCACGCCGGGGAGCTGTTTTTT. It translates to CASSSSKLGGGHAGELFF.

This clonotype has more than one count but fewer than ten. J is TRBJ2-2 and V is TRBV11-1, with 13 bases lining up with TRBD2. Trimming cost V 5 bases and J 0 bases; bases outside gene matches: 9. The CDR3 loop spans 19 amino acids. The germline V gene encodes CDR1 SGHAT and CDR2 FQDESV (reference sequence). The CDR3: CASSLVGLAGDTNTGELFF. DNA of the CDR3: TGTGCCAGCAGCCTCGTCGGACTAGCGGGGGACACGAACACCGGGGAGCTGTTTTTT.

This clonotype was counted ten times or more. This sequence joins TRBV2 and TRBJ1-1; 7 nucleotides match TRBD1. CDR3 length: 14 residues. Losses at the gene ends were 4 bases for V and 1 base for J; bases not matched to a gene: 3. Per the germline V gene, CDR1 is SNHLY and CDR2 is FYNNEI. CDR3 sequence (DNA): TGTGCCAGCAGTGCCCGGACAGGGAACACTGAAGCTTTCTTT. Its translation: CASSARTGNTEAFF.

In its sample, this clonotype was seen many times. The V and J genes are TRBV19 and TRBJ1-1; a possible D gene is TRBD1 (5 bases). The ends were cut back, 5 bases at V and 2 bases at J, with 15 bases in the middle. CDR3 size: 15 residues. From germline, CDR1 is LNHDA and CDR2 SQIVND (reference sequence). The CDR3: CASSGGVTPNTEAFF. CDR3 DNA sequence: TGTGCCAGTAGTGGGGGGGTGACACCAAACACTGAAGCTTTCTTT.

This clonotype came up many times. The gene calls are TRBV28 and TRBJ2-7; D is unclear. Looked up from germline, CDR1 is MDHEN and CDR2 is SYDVKM. CDR3 length equals 14 residues. The V end lost 2 bases, the J end lost 2 bases, and 10 bases lay between the germline ends. The CDR3 coding sequence is TGTGCCAGCAGTTTAAAGTTGGGTACCTACGAGCAGTACTTC. This encodes CASSLKLGTYEQYF.

This clonotype was detected many times. The V and J genes are TRBV6-5 and TRBJ2-7; 7 bases line up with TRBD1. CDR1 is MNHEY, CDR2 SVGAGI, per germline. The CDR3 runs 14 residues. Unmatched junction bases numbered 2, after V lost 0 bases and J lost 3 bases. The DNA of the CDR3 is TGTGCCAGCAGTTACTCTTGGACAGGCTACGAGCAGTACTTC. It yields the protein CASSYSWTGYEQYF.

Ten or more counts support this clonotype. The chain uses TRBV6-5 and TRBJ1-2; D is ambiguous. CDR3 length: 14 residues. Germline CDR1 MNHEY, CDR2 SVGAGI. Trimming removed 5 bases from V and 1 base from J, with 11 bases in between. CDR3 loop: CASSHQVDNYGYTF. In DNA, the CDR3 is TGTGCCAGCAGTCACCAAGTGGATAACTATGGCTACACCTTC.

This chain links TRBV28 with TRBJ2-7; TRBD1 matches 12 bases. CDR3 size: 19 residues. J gave up 0 bases and V 6 bases, and 15 bases lay outside the gene matches. Germline V gene lookup returns CDR1 MDHEN and CDR2 SYDVKM. As DNA, the CDR3 is TGTGCCAGCAGGGACCGGGACAGGGGGCGAGCGGGGGTCTCCTACGAGCAGTACTTC. The encoded protein is CASRDRDRGRAGVSYEQYF.

The table lists this clonotype with many counts. V is TRBV29-1 and J is TRBJ1-1; D may be TRBD1 (6 bases). V lost 5 bases, J lost 1 base, and 14 bases lay in between. The CDR3 length is 14 residues. Germline CDR1 is SQVTM and CDR2 is ANQGSEA. DNA of the CDR3: TGCAGCGTTCTGATTGGGGGCCGGAACACTGAAGCTTTCTTT. Its protein product is CSVLIGGRNTEAFF.

This clonotype occurred many times. V gene TRBV28 combines with J gene TRBJ2-2, with TRBD2 matching 7 bases. CDR3 length: 14 amino acids. Germline CDR1 is MDHEN and CDR2 is SYDVKM. Trimming removed 7 bases from V and 6 bases from J; junction bases left unmatched: 8. The CDR3 DNA reads TGTGCCAGCAACGCAGCGGGGATTCCCGGGGAGCTGTTTTTT. It codes for CASNAAGIPGELFF.

This clonotype has ten or more counts. The J gene is TRBJ2-5, the V gene TRBV20-1; perhaps TRBD2 as D (6 bases). V shed 5 bases and J shed 4 bases, with 20 bases lying between them. The CDR3 extends over 15 amino acids. CDR1 and CDR2 (germline): DFQATT, SNEGSKA (reference sequence). CDR3 loop: CSARLEGGWIETQYF. In DNA, the CDR3 is TGCAGTGCTCGACTTGAGGGAGGATGGATAGAGACCCAGTACTTC.

This clonotype came up a few times. This chain uses TRBV5-1 with TRBJ1-1; the D is unclear. The germline V and J ends were trimmed by 1 base and 0 bases, with 7 bases remaining between them. Germline V gene lookup returns CDR1 SGHRS and CDR2 YFSETQ. This CDR3 spans 14 amino acids. CDR3 residues: CASSLNLVNTEAFF. For the CDR3, the DNA is TGCGCCAGCAGCTTGAATCTAGTGAACACTGAAGCTTTCTTT.

In its sample, this clonotype was seen many times. The chain links TRBV6-5 to TRBJ1-2, with a tentative D call TRBD1 (5 bases). V was clipped by 2 bases and J by 2 bases, with 12 bases between them. The CDR3 sequence is 15 residues long. Germline V gene data show CDR1 as MNHEY and CDR2 as SVGAGI. The CDR3 DNA reads as TGTGCCAGCAGTTACAGGGCCCCAGGGAACTATGGCTACACCTTC. This translates into CASSYRAPGNYGYTF.

V is TRBV6-1 and J is TRBJ1-1; 11 bases map to TRBD1. The CDR3 is made up of 12 amino acids. Germline values: CDR1 MNHNS, CDR2 SASEGT. Losses at the gene ends were 4 bases for V and 11 bases for J; bases not matched to a gene: 3. CDR3 sequence (DNA): TGTGCCAGCAGTGCGGACAGGGGGCGGGCTTTCTTT. Translation: CASSADRGRAFF.

This clonotype was detected only a few times. The J gene is TRBJ1-5, the V gene TRBV6-1, with TRBD1 matching over 7 bases. Germline CDR1 is MNHNS and CDR2 is SASEGT. This CDR3 has 16 amino acids. After removal of 4 bases from V and 2 bases from J, the junction contained 8 bases not matched to a gene. The CDR3 DNA is TGTGCCAGCAGTGCCCTCCGGGACAGTGGCAATCAGCCCCAGCATTTT. This sequence encodes CASSALRDSGNQPQHF.

This clonotype was counted a single time. The chain couples TRBV6-1 to TRBJ2-5, with 7 bases fitting TRBD1. Per the germline V gene, CDR1 is MNHNS and CDR2 is SASEGT. J lost 4 bases, V lost 8 bases, and 4 bases had no gene match. This CDR3 region has 12 residues. Here the CDR3 reads CASGRQGETQYF. In DNA, the CDR3 is TGTGCCAGCGGACGACAGGGAGAGACCCAGTACTTC.

Points on this clonotype: This sequence may be a read error, since a much larger clone differs from it by one base. The chain uses TRBV2 and TRBJ2-2, with TRBD2 matching over 13 bases. The CDR3 covers 18 residues. Per the germline V gene, CDR1 is SNHLY and CDR2 is FYNNEI. The CDR3 loop is CASSYRGLAGKNTGELCF. CDR3 bases: TGTGCCAGCAGTTACCGGGGACTAGCGGGGAAGAACACCGGGGAGCTGTGTTTT. The full variable domain, rest sourced from reference TRBV2 and TRBJ2-2, is EPEVTQTPSHQVTQMGQEVILRCVPISNHLYFYWYRQILGQKVEFLVSFYNNEISEKSEIFDDQFSVERPDGSNFTLKIRSTKLEDSAMYFCASSYRGLAGKNTGELCFGEGSRLTVL.

The rearrangement joins TRBV2 to TRBJ1-1, with 9 nucleotides matching TRBD1. The germline CDR1 and CDR2 sequences are SNHLY and FYNNEI. The CDR3 consists of 16 residues. V gave up 4 bases and J gave up 0 bases; unmatched junction bases: 6. This chain's CDR3 is CASSVSGTGLNTEAFF. The DNA for the CDR3 is TGTGCCAGCAGTGTAAGTGGGACAGGGCTGAACACTGAAGCTTTCTTT.

The chain joins TRBV6-1 to TRBJ1-1; D is unclear. Trimming cost V 6 bases and J 4 bases, with 15 bases left between them. CDR1 and CDR2 from the germline V gene are MNHNS and SASEGT. This CDR3 contains 14 residues. The CDR3 DNA reads as TGTGCCAGCAGCTGGGGTCCACCGGGCACTGAAGCTTTCTTT. Protein: CASSWGPPGTEAFF.

In this sample, this clonotype turned up a few times. This rearrangement joins TRBV30 to TRBJ1-2, with 7 bases lining up with TRBD1. With V trimmed by 7 bases and J by 0 bases, 5 bases remained unmatched. This CDR3 region has 13 residues. Per the germline V gene, CDR1 is GTSNPN and CDR2 is SVGIG (reference sequence). The CDR3 protein is CAYRQGPNYGYTF. DNA for the CDR3: TGTGCCTACCGACAGGGCCCTAACTATGGCTACACCTTC.

This clonotype was recorded many times. The J gene is TRBJ2-7, the V gene TRBV5-1; 11 nucleotides line up with TRBD2. CDR1 is SGHRS, CDR2 YFSETQ, per germline. V dropped 3 bases and J dropped 2; count of bases not matched to a gene: 4. This CDR3 comprises 15 residues. CDR3 sequence (DNA): TGCGCCAGCAGCTCTAGCGGGAGGTTTACCTACGAGCAGTACTTC. It is translated as CASSSSGRFTYEQYF.

This clonotype was counted at least ten times. This chain uses TRBV6-2 or TRBV6-3 with TRBJ2-7, with TRBD2 identical over 8 bases. V shed 5 bases, J shed 4 bases, and the junction held 16 bases outside the gene matches. In germline, CDR1 is MNHEY, CDR2 SVGEGT. This CDR3 region has 17 residues. Here the CDR3 DNA reads TGTGCCAGCAGTGCGGGAATCGGTAGCGGGAACCTTTACGAGCAGTACTTC. This codes for CASSAGIGSGNLYEQYF.

Many counts were recorded for this clonotype. The gene calls are TRBV12-3 or TRBV12-4 and TRBJ1-1, with 8 bases lining up with TRBD1. V lost 8 bases and J lost 6; bases outside the gene matches: 8. The CDR3 extends over 13 amino acids. CDR3 residues: CASLCGQGPEAFF. CDR3 DNA sequence: TGTGCCAGCCTTTGCGGACAGGGTCCTGAAGCTTTCTTT.

Details on this clonotype: A clone one base away is much larger, so this may be a read error. The V call is TRBV15, the J call TRBJ2-7; maybe TRBD2 (6 bases). This CDR3 comprises 14 residues. V lost 6 bases and J 2 bases, leaving 14 bases between the germline ends. Germline CDR1 reads LNHNV; CDR2 reads YYDKDF (reference sequence). CDR3 nucleotides: TGTGCCACCAGTTCCGGGACTTCAACCTACGAGCAGTACTTC. Encoded protein: CATSSGTSTYEQYF.

This clonotype was detected ten times or more. The CDR3 spells CASSDGTGYEQYF. For the CDR3, the DNA is TGTGCCAGCAGCGACGGGACAGGGTACGAGCAGTACTTC. The rearrangement joins TRBV2 to TRBJ2-7; 9 nucleotides agree with TRBD1. CDR3 length: 13 amino acids. Germline trimming cut 6 bases from V and 4 bases from J; bases unmatched to any gene: 4. Per the germline V gene, CDR1 is SNHLY and CDR2 is FYNNEI.

The chain couples TRBV5-1 to TRBJ1-1; 9 nucleotides agree with TRBD1. The CDR3 loop spans 14 amino acids. Trimming at V came to 4 bases and at J to 10 bases, leaving 11 bases not matched to a gene. Looked up from germline, CDR1 is SGHRS and CDR2 is YFSETQ. The CDR3 protein is CASSPPGTGNLAFF. The CDR3 nucleotides read TGCGCCAGCAGCCCCCCTGGGACAGGGAATTTAGCTTTCTTT.

The table lists this clonotype with many counts. The rearrangement joins TRBV12-3 or TRBV12-4 to TRBJ1-5; D is perhaps TRBD1 (5 bases). V was pared by 6 bases and J by 1 base, with 10 bases between. The length of the CDR3 is 14 residues. This CDR3 is CASRWSGSNQPQHF. CDR3 in DNA: TGTGCCAGCAGATGGTCAGGGAGCAATCAGCCCCAGCATTTT.

The genes are TRBV28 and TRBJ1-2; 9 bases match TRBD1. J was trimmed by 4 bases and V by 4 bases; bases with no gene match: 7. This CDR3 contains 15 residues. The germline V gene has CDR1 MDHEN and CDR2 SYDVKM. CDR3: CASSSPGTGRYGYTF. CDR3 in DNA: TGTGCCAGCAGTTCTCCTGGGACAGGGCGCTATGGCTACACCTTC.